The TCR beta chain under discussion was sequenced for a study of cytomegalovirus exposure and HLA in healthy donors. Regarding the study as a whole: Cytomegalovirus-associated TCR beta chains were listed, numbering 164. A later analysis found most CMV-associated TCR beta chains apparently HLA-restricted. Clonal expansion was found to be greater in HLA-associated TCR beta chains than in equally common others in a later analysis.

60 Vbeta and 13 Jbeta primers were used in PCR. Sequencing was performed with immunoSEQ multiplex PCR; in TCRdb, only in-frame clones are kept and a portion is missing. The sample comprises 150,000 to 200,000 clones, just over 75% of which are singletons, and roughly 2.1% rests with the top ten. CDR3 size: 14 residues. Trimming took 3 bases from V and 6 from J, leaving 12 bases between them. Germline values: CDR1 MNHNS, CDR2 SASEGT. Each donor was nominally healthy when sampled (though unrecorded immune exposures were likely). Points on this clone: As yet, its antigen is unknown.

This receptor was obtained from a woman in her twenties or thirties in good health and CMV-seropositive. The genes are TRBV6-1 and TRBJ1-5, with D perhaps TRBD1 (6 bases). Sequencing input: PBMCs. The CDR3 reads CASSDRGRSQPQHF. The CDR3 DNA reads as TGTGCCAGCAGTGACAGGGGCCGGAGTCAGCCCCAGCATTTT.